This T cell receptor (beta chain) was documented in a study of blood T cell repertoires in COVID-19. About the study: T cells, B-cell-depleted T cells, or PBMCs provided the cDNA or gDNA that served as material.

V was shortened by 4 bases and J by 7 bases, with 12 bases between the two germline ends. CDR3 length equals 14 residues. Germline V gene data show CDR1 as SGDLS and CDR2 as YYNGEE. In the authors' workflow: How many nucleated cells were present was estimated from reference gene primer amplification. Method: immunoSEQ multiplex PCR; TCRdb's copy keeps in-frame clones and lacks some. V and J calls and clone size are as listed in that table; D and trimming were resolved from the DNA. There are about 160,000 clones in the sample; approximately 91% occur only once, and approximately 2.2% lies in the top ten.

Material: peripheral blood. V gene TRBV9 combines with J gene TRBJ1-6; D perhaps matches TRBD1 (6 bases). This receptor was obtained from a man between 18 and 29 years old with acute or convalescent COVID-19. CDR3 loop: CASSQDSRNSPLHF. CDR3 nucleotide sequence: TGTGCCAGCAGCCAGGACAGCCGAAATTCACCCCTCCACTTT. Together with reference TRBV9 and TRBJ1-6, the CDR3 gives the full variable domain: DSGVTQTPKHLITATGQRVTLRCSPRSGDLSVYWYQQSLDQGLQFLIQYYNGEERAKGNILERFSAQQFPDLHSELNLSSLELGDSALYFCASSQDSRNSPLHFGNGTRLTVT.